The T cell receptor beta chain under discussion was sequenced for a study of T cells in Graves' hyperthyroidism and ophthalmopathy. On this clonotype: The antigen remains unidentified.

Researchers amplified the TCR beta CDR3 regions from RNA transcripts. HTBI primers were employed in a first-round RT-PCR of the TCR CDR3. MiXCR, run by TCRdb on the multiplex PCR reads, gives a single entry per CDR3 protein. The data show fewer than 200,000 distinct CDR3 sequences, around 15% seen once. Diagnoses used clinical symptoms, serum thyroxine and TRAb, thyroid ultrasound and orbital computed tomography. Regarding the study as a whole: Stable hyperthyroidism and ophthalmopathy were separated using 13 V-J signatures. Ophthalmopathy prediction by the model preceded onset by a median roughly 6.3 months.

This CDR3 comprises 16 residues. V shed 1 base and J 6 bases; nucleotides not matched to a gene: 9. Germline V CDR1 and CDR2: DFQATT, SNEGSKA (reference sequence). V gene TRBV20-1 combines with J gene TRBJ2-3, with 11 bases fitting TRBD2. The sample comprised blood. This TCR was sampled from a woman between 50 and 59 years old with Graves' hyperthyroidism. CDR3 in DNA: TGCAGTGCTAGAGGCCTAGCGGGGGGCATCGTGGATACGCAGTATTTT. Its translation: CSARGLAGGIVDTQYF.